This T cell receptor (beta chain) derives from a study of monozygotic twins with inflammatory bowel disease. The study's findings and limits: Reduced clonotype sharing with other individuals was observed in IBD patients relative to healthy twins, especially with disease activity. A single strong clonotype or signal linked to IBD was not supported.

Germline CDR1 LNHNV, CDR2 YYDKDF (reference sequence). CDR3 length: 12 amino acids. With the 5' RACE reads reprocessed, TCRdb shows one record per CDR3 protein and no DNA. Here the sample table reports 150,000 to 200,000 distinct CDR3 sequences. Comment on this clonotype: Its antigen is unidentified.

The rearrangement links TRBV15 to TRBJ2-1; TCRdb gives TRBD1 as the D gene, but with no DNA this cannot be confirmed. The sequencing input was blood. This receptor was identified in a human donor with ulcerative colitis or Crohn's disease, or a healthy co-twin of an affected twin (not recorded which). The CDR3 protein is CATSGGDNEQFF. The variable domain in full, with the rest retrieved from reference TRBV15 and TRBJ2-1, is DAMVIQNPRYQVTQFGKPVTLSCSQTLNHNVMYWYQQKSSQAPKLLFHYYDKDFNNEADTPDNFQSRRPNTSFCFLDIRSPGLGDTAMYLCATSGGDNEQFFGPGTRLTVL.